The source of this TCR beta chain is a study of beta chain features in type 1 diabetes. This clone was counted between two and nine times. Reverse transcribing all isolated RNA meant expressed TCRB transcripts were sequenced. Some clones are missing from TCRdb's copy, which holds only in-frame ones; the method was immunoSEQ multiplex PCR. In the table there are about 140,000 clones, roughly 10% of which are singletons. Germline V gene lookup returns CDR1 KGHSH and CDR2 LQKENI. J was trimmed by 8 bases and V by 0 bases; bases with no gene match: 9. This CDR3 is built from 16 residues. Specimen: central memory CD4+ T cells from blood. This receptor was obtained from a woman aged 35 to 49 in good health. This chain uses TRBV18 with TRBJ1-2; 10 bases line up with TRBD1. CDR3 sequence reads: CASSPPSTGGAEGYTF. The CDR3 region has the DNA TGTGCCAGCTCACCACCGTCGACAGGGGGCGCGGAAGGCTACACCTTC.